The 30 T cell receptor beta chains presented below share a single source sample, sequenced in a study of cytomegalovirus exposure and HLA in healthy donors. With 60 Vbeta and 13 Jbeta primers, the PCR was carried out. The assay was immunoSEQ multiplex PCR, and TCRdb's table has in-frame clones only and misses some. The table includes about 200,000 clones, approximately 86% detected once. The specimen was PBMCs. The receptors were sampled from a woman aged 30 to 39 in good health and CMV-seronegative.

V gene TRBV6-5 combines with J gene TRBJ1-1; D uncertain. CDR3 length: 13 amino acids. The V gene lost 7 bases and the J gene lost 3 bases, with 12 bases spanning the gap. Looked up from germline, CDR1 is MNHEY and CDR2 is SVGAGI. The CDR3 here is CASNPLGDTEAFF. The CDR3 nucleotides read TGTGCCAGCAATCCTCTGGGCGACACTGAAGCTTTCTTT.

The chain has TRBV10-3 and TRBJ1-1; perhaps TRBD1 as D (5 bases). The CDR3 covers 15 residues. Trimming stripped 7 bases from V and 1 base from J, with 16 bases between. CDR1 and CDR2 from the germline V gene are ENHRY and SYGVKD. The CDR3 DNA sequence: TGTGCCATCAAAGGGGATGAGGAAAAGAACACTGAAGCTTTCTTT. As protein: CAIKGDEEKNTEAFF.

This clone was seen only once. The rearrangement links TRBV5-1 to TRBJ2-3; D perhaps matches TRBD1 (6 bases). The CDR3 extends over 15 amino acids. CDR1 SGHRS and CDR2 YFSETQ come from the germline V gene. V was pared by 1 base and J by 4 bases, with 13 bases between. DNA of the CDR3: TGCGCCAGCAGCTTGTTGAGACAGGACCCAGATACGCAGTATTTT. Amino acids: CASSLLRQDPDTQYF.

This clone was found a few times. This chain links TRBV7-2 with TRBJ1-2; a possible D gene is TRBD1 (6 bases). The CDR3 has 14 amino acids. With 1 base removed from V and 3 bases from J, the gap between germline ends came to 9 bases. CDR1 SGHTA and CDR2 FQGNSA come from the germline V gene. CDR3 bases: TGTGCCAGCAGCTTAGTCAGGGGCGACTATGGCTACACCTTC. Encoded protein: CASSLVRGDYGYTF.

This clone came up once. This chain joins TRBV4-1 and TRBJ1-5; D possibly corresponds to TRBD1 (5 bases). V lost 3 bases and J lost 7, with 13 bases in between. Germline V gives CDR1 MGHRA, CDR2 YSYEKL. The CDR3 consists of 14 residues. The CDR3 loop is CASSQRQGMQPQHF. DNA of the CDR3: TGCGCCAGCAGCCAGAGGCAGGGTATGCAGCCCCAGCATTTT.

The V call is TRBV30, the J call TRBJ2-7; tentative D call: TRBD1 (6 bases). CDR1 and CDR2 (germline): GTSNPN, SVGIG (reference sequence). The ends were cut back, 1 base at V and 1 base at J, with 11 bases in the middle. The CDR3 loop spans 14 amino acids. The CDR3 loop reads CAWSERGRSYEQYF. The CDR3 region has the DNA TGTGCCTGGAGTGAGAGGGGGAGATCCTACGAGCAGTACTTC.

The genes are TRBV6-6 and TRBJ2-1, with a weak D call TRBD1 (5 bases). Trimming cost V 8 bases and J 0 bases, with 8 bases left between them. The CDR3 length is 13 residues. Per germline, CDR1 MNHNY and CDR2 SVGAGI (reference sequence). Here the CDR3 DNA reads TGTGCCAGCGGGGCAGCCTCCTACAATGAGCAGTTCTTC. This encodes CASGAASYNEQFF.

This sequence joins TRBV4-1 and TRBJ2-7; D perhaps matches TRBD1 (5 bases). Germline assignment: CDR1 MGHRA and CDR2 YSYEKL. V was shortened by 2 bases and J by 9 bases, with 20 bases between the two germline ends. The CDR3 loop spans 15 amino acids. For the CDR3, the DNA is TGCGCCAGCAGCCAAATTCAGGGTTTCGTAAGTTTGCAGTACTTC. It translates to CASSQIQGFVSLQYF.

V usage is TRBV7-8 and J usage is TRBJ1-5; D is perhaps TRBD1 (6 bases). V lost 0 bases, J lost 6 bases, and 12 bases lay in between. Germline V gene sequence: CDR1 SGHVS, CDR2 FQNEAQ. The CDR3 has 15 amino acids. As DNA, the CDR3 is TGTGCCAGCAGCTTAGCTAACAGGGAGCGTCAGCCCCAGCATTTT. Translation gives CASSLANRERQPQHF.

CDR3 residues: CASSDDRGFTEAFF. CDR3 nucleotides: TGTGCCAGCAGTGATGACAGGGGGTTTACTGAAGCTTTCTTT. The V call is TRBV27, the J call TRBJ1-1; TRBD1 aligns across 9 bases. The CDR3 is 14 amino acids. Germline V CDR1 and CDR2: MNHEY, SMNVEV (reference sequence). The V segment lost 5 bases and the J segment 5 bases; nucleotides outside the gene matches: 6.

The V and J genes are TRBV16 and TRBJ2-1; 7 nucleotides match TRBD2. CDR3 length: 15 amino acids. The germline V gene encodes CDR1 KGHSY and CDR2 FQNENV. V trimming: 4 bases; J trimming: 4 bases; junction bases outside the gene matches: 7. This CDR3 is CASSRQSGVYNEQFF. The CDR3 DNA is TGTGCCAGCAGCCGCCAGAGCGGGGTTTACAATGAGCAGTTCTTC.

The chain uses TRBV6-6 and TRBJ2-2, with 8 bases that match TRBD1. This CDR3 contains 16 residues. From germline, CDR1 is MNHNY and CDR2 SVGAGI (reference sequence). V shed 0 bases and J 7 bases; nucleotides not matched to a gene: 7. CDR3 in amino acids: CASSYSPGGPYGELFF. The CDR3 DNA reads as TGTGCCAGCAGTTACTCGCCAGGGGGCCCTTACGGGGAGCTGTTTTTT.

The chain couples TRBV6-1 to TRBJ2-3, with TRBD2 identical over 11 bases. This CDR3 has 18 residues. Germline loops: CDR1 MNHNS, CDR2 SASEGT. Germline trimming cut 4 bases from V and 1 base from J; bases unmatched to any gene: 10. CDR3 amino acids: CASSGTTSGGLRTDTQYF. The CDR3 region has the DNA TGTGCCAGCAGTGGAACAACTAGCGGGGGCCTTCGCACAGATACGCAGTATTTT.

This clone was seen a handful of times. The rearrangement joins TRBV6-1 to TRBJ2-2, with D perhaps TRBD1 (6 bases). V lost 6 bases, J lost 1 base, and 6 bases lay in between. Germline values: CDR1 MNHNS, CDR2 SASEGT. The CDR3 runs 13 residues. Written as DNA, the CDR3 is TGTGCCAGCAGACAGGGGAACACCGGGGAGCTGTTTTTT. Translation gives CASRQGNTGELFF.

The rearrangement joins TRBV20-1 to TRBJ2-7; no firm D call. Germline V gives CDR1 DFQATT, CDR2 SNEGSKA (reference sequence). Trimming left V 3 bases short and J 3 bases short, with 6 bases between. This CDR3 has 11 residues. In DNA, the CDR3 is TGCAGTGCTAGTCCCATCTACGAGCAGTACTTC. Protein product: CSASPIYEQYF.

This clone has just a few counts. J is TRBJ1-1 and V is TRBV29-1; TRBD1 is a possible D gene (5 bases). Per the germline V gene, CDR1 is SQVTM and CDR2 is ANQGSEA. Trimming removed 6 bases from V and 4 bases from J, with 12 bases in between. The length of the CDR3 is 12 residues. The CDR3 region is CSVGEWGTEAFF. In DNA, the CDR3 is TGCAGCGTAGGGGAATGGGGCACTGAAGCTTTCTTT.

This clone was observed a single time. V gene TRBV9 combines with J gene TRBJ2-7; possibly TRBD1 for D (5 bases). The CDR3 is 15 residues long. Trimming cost V 4 bases and J 1 base, with 15 bases left between them. Germline assignment: CDR1 SGDLS and CDR2 YYNGEE. The CDR3 reads CASSQGHMTSYEQYF. CDR3 nucleotide sequence: TGTGCCAGCAGCCAAGGACATATGACTTCCTACGAGCAGTACTTC.

J is TRBJ2-7 and V is TRBV2; D unresolved. Deletions cut 4 bases from V and 2 bases from J, with 9 bases between. The germline V gene has CDR1 SNHLY and CDR2 FYNNEI. CDR3 length equals 13 residues. The CDR3 DNA is TGTGCCAGCAGTGGCTACAGAACCTACGAGCAGTACTTC. Protein product: CASSGYRTYEQYF.

V and J are TRBV9 and TRBJ1-2; 7 bases agree with TRBD1. V shed 3 bases and J 8 bases; nucleotides not matched to a gene: 4. The CDR3 extends over 12 amino acids. Germline CDR1 reads SGDLS; CDR2 reads YYNGEE. The CDR3 region has the DNA TGTGCCAGCAGCGGGGACAGTGAAGGCTACACCTTC. Its translation is CASSGDSEGYTF.

The CDR3 DNA reads as TGTGCCAGCAGTGAAATGAGGGCAACGGGGGTGGATACGCAGTATTTT. Translation gives CASSEMRATGVDTQYF. V is TRBV2 and J is TRBJ2-3; tentatively, D is TRBD2 (6 bases). The germline V gene has CDR1 SNHLY and CDR2 FYNNEI. The CDR3 runs 16 residues. The ends were cut back, 2 bases at V and 6 bases at J, with 18 bases in the middle. Together with reference TRBV2 and TRBJ2-3, the CDR3 gives the full variable domain: EPEVTQTPSHQVTQMGQEVILRCVPISNHLYFYWYRQILGQKVEFLVSFYNNEISEKSEIFDDQFSVERPDGSNFTLKIRSTKLEDSAMYFCASSEMRATGVDTQYFGPGTRLTVL.

The rearrangement links TRBV27 to TRBJ2-2; weak D call: TRBD2 (5 bases). The V gene's germline CDR1 is MNHEY and CDR2 SMNVEV (reference sequence). The V gene lost 2 bases and the J gene lost 5 bases, with 12 bases spanning the gap. This CDR3 region has 15 residues. The CDR3 loop is CASSLRGSGTGELFF. CDR3 sequence (DNA): TGTGCCAGCAGTTTACGGGGTAGTGGAACCGGGGAGCTGTTTTTT.

The J gene is TRBJ2-1, the V gene TRBV7-9; 7 bases agree with TRBD2. The V gene end was trimmed by 2 bases and the J gene end by 5 bases; junction bases not matched to a gene: 3. CDR3 length equals 14 residues. Germline V gene sequence: CDR1 SEHNR, CDR2 FQNEAQ (reference sequence). As DNA, the CDR3 is TGTGCCAGCAGCTTAACTAGCGTACACAATGAGCAGTTCTTC. Residues: CASSLTSVHNEQFF.

The V gene is TRBV5-1, the J gene TRBJ1-1; D perhaps matches TRBD1 (6 bases). The ends were cut back, 5 bases at V and 4 bases at J, with 18 bases in the middle. This CDR3 region has 15 residues. Per germline, CDR1 SGHRS and CDR2 YFSETQ. The CDR3 reads CASRVGYRGGTEAFF. The CDR3 region has the DNA TGCGCCAGCAGAGTAGGCTACAGAGGGGGCACTGAAGCTTTCTTT.

V gene TRBV5-5 combines with J gene TRBJ2-7; TRBD2 matches 7 bases. J was trimmed by 3 bases and V by 2 bases; bases with no gene match: 8. This CDR3 contains 15 residues. Germline loops: CDR1 SGHKS, CDR2 YYEKEE (reference sequence). Here the CDR3 DNA reads TGTGCCAGCAGCTTAAGGGTGCGGGAGTACTACGAGCAGTACTTC. Protein sequence: CASSLRVREYYEQYF.

This chain joins TRBV19 and TRBJ1-2; D remains ambiguous. V was cut by 0 bases and J by 4 bases, with 12 bases left in between. The length of the CDR3 is 15 residues. Germline V gene lookup returns CDR1 LNHDA and CDR2 SQIVND (reference sequence). The CDR3 region has the DNA TGTGCCAGTAGTATAGATAACGCAGGCTCCTATGGCTACACCTTC. This encodes CASSIDNAGSYGYTF.

Concerning this clone: At the DNA level, this CDR3 is encoded by other sequences in the same sample as well. The chain is built from TRBV5-1 and TRBJ2-7; D ambiguous. Germline V gene data show CDR1 as SGHRS and CDR2 as YFSETQ. The length of the CDR3 is 15 residues. The ends were cut back, 4 bases at V and 2 bases at J, with 16 bases in the middle. The CDR3 protein is CASSPGRPGPYEQYF. In nucleotides, the CDR3 is TGCGCCAGCAGCCCCGGCCGGCCAGGTCCCTACGAGCAGTACTTC.

The rearrangement joins TRBV9 to TRBJ2-7; D call uncertain. The germline V and J ends were trimmed by 4 bases and 9 bases, with 26 bases remaining between them. The CDR3 length is 16 residues. Germline CDR1 reads SGDLS; CDR2 reads YYNGEE. CDR3 nucleotides: TGTGCCAGCAGCCCGACTTCTAAAAGTCCCCTCTTAGGGCAGTACTTC. As protein: CASSPTSKSPLLGQYF.

The chain carries TRBV5-1 and TRBJ2-5, with TRBD1 matching 7 bases. CDR1 and CDR2 (germline): SGHRS, YFSETQ. CDR3 length equals 16 residues. The J segment lost 2 bases and the V segment lost 0 bases, leaving 7 bases of the junction unmatched. DNA of the CDR3: TGCGCCAGCAGCTTGGGCAGCTCGGGACAGCAAGAGACCCAGTACTTC. Translated: CASSLGSSGQQETQYF.

This chain joins TRBV18 and TRBJ2-5, with D maybe TRBD2 (6 bases). V was cut by 5 bases and J by 4 bases, with 14 bases left in between. Germline loops: CDR1 KGHSH, CDR2 LQKENI. The CDR3 covers 14 residues. CDR3 DNA sequence: TGTGCCAGCTCAGACCTTGGAGGGACAGAGACCCAGTACTTC. Amino acid sequence: CASSDLGGTETQYF.

The chain uses TRBV9 and TRBJ2-7; TRBD2 agrees at 14 bases. There are 18 residues in the CDR3. Germline CDR1 and CDR2: SGDLS and YYNGEE. Trimming cost V 4 bases and J 2 bases; bases outside gene matches: 11. CDR3 coding DNA: TGTGCCAGCAGCCCGGGACTAGCGGGAGCTCGCGGCACCTACGAGCAGTACTTC. This codes for CASSPGLAGARGTYEQYF.